This T cell receptor beta chain was captured in a study of T cell changes during pregnancy in multiple sclerosis (dated by TCRdb to about 2019). As for the study more broadly: In women with multiple sclerosis, the researchers looked at how the T cell repertoire shifted as pregnancy progressed.

Concerning this clone itself: This clone's antigen is unknown. No much larger clone exists at a distance of one base, and base qualities are not known.

Preparation of the library involved the immunoSEQ multiplex PCR assay. TCRdb re-hosts the immuneACCESS table, in-frame sequences only. Its copies lack some clones; in the studies checked, an unresolved V gene accounts for under half of them, and the cause for the rest is not known. Within this sample are about 64,000 clones, with around 96% of them counted one time only. The top ten constitute approximately 2.3% of the sample. The clonotype was recovered from a female donor with multiple sclerosis, enrolled in a pregnancy study. The material sequenced was CD8+ T cells from peripheral blood mononuclear cells, taken after pregnancy.

CDR3 loop: CASSSPRVASYEQYF. The bases read TGTGCCAGCAGTTCCCCCCGTGTAGCCTCCTACGAGCAGTACTTC. The rearranged segments are TRBV28 and TRBJ2-7; confidence is insufficient to name the D gene. V sheds 4 bases and J sheds 0 bases, leaving 13 bases between their ends. CDR1 and CDR2, per the germline V gene, are MDHEN and SYDVKM. The CDR3 holds 15 amino acids from the cysteine to the phenylalanine. The DNA shown is the 45-base CDR3, in frame from base 1.